The 9 T cell receptor beta chains given below trace back to one sample, sequenced in a study of T-cell memory formation after mild COVID-19. TCRdb itself ran the 5' RACE reads through MiXCR, one entry per CDR3 protein. The table lists over 350,000 distinct CDR3 sequences, approximately 25% of them singletons. Sequencing was carried out using PBMCs or a T cell subset sorted from them (not recorded which). The receptors stem from an adult woman who had mild COVID-19 (a few samples of this study predate the infection). Cell type and time point are not known.

In this sample, this clonotype turned up a few times. The rearrangement uses TRBV12-3 or TRBV12-4 and TRBJ1-1; D is unclear. This CDR3 comprises 15 residues. The V gene lost 2 bases and the J gene lost 1 base, with 11 bases spanning the gap. This CDR3 reads CASSLSASSNTEAFF. The CDR3 region has the DNA TGTGCCAGCAGTTTATCCGCCAGTTCGAACACTGAAGCTTTCTTT.

This chain uses TRBV12-3 or TRBV12-4 with TRBJ1-1; D gene uncertain. This CDR3 contains 14 residues. With 1 base removed from V and 1 base from J, the gap between germline ends came to 7 bases. In DNA form, the CDR3 reads TGTGCCAGCAGTTTAGAGGGCAGGAACACTGAAGCTTTCTTT. It codes for CASSLEGRNTEAFF.

The chain couples TRBV5-1 to TRBJ2-7, with TRBD2 as a possible D gene (5 bases). V shed 2 bases and J shed 2 bases, with 23 bases lying between them. Germline V gives CDR1 SGHRS, CDR2 YFSETQ. The CDR3 length is 18 residues. CDR3 protein: CASSFLQVSREIAYEQYF. CDR3 DNA sequence: TGCGCCAGCAGCTTCCTGCAGGTCTCCCGGGAAATCGCCTACGAGCAGTACTTC. Complete variable domain (other parts from reference TRBV5-1 and TRBJ2-7): KAGVTQTPRYLIKTRGQQVTLSCSPISGHRSVSWYQQTPGQGLQFLFEYFSETQRNKGNFPGRFSGRQFSNSRSEMNVSTLELGDSALYLCASSFLQVSREIAYEQYFGPGTRLTVT.

The V and J genes are TRBV5-1 and TRBJ2-7; the D is unclear. Per germline, CDR1 SGHRS and CDR2 YFSETQ. V was cut by 5 bases and J by 0 bases, with 9 bases left in between. The length of the CDR3 is 13 residues. This chain's CDR3 is CASRPLNSYEQYF. The CDR3 DNA reads as TGCGCCAGCAGGCCACTTAACTCCTACGAGCAGTACTTC.

This clonotype was counted between two and nine times. V gene TRBV5-5 combines with J gene TRBJ2-5; 8 bases match TRBD2. CDR1 SGHKS and CDR2 YYEKEE come from the germline V gene (reference sequence). V trimming: 2 bases; J trimming: 5 bases; junction bases outside the gene matches: 8. The length of the CDR3 is 15 residues. As DNA, the CDR3 is TGTGCCAGCAGCTTCCGGCCGGGAGGGGGGGAGACCCAGTACTTC. Translated, it gives CASSFRPGGGETQYF.

A few counts support this clonotype. This sequence joins TRBV7-3 and TRBJ2-5; 7 positions match TRBD2. The J segment lost 2 bases and the V segment lost 5 bases, leaving 5 bases of the junction unmatched. Germline-derived CDR1 and CDR2 are SGHTA and FQGTGA. The CDR3 runs to 14 residues. The CDR3 loop reads CASSPGGGQETQYF. The CDR3 DNA reads as TGTGCCAGCAGCCCGGGGGGTGGGCAAGAGACCCAGTACTTC.

In this sample, this clonotype turned up a few times. The V gene is TRBV21-1, the J gene TRBJ2-7; the listed D gene, TRBD2, was not tested against the DNA. TRBV21-1 is an annotated pseudogene. The CDR3 contains 15 residues. The CDR3 DNA reads as TGTGCCAGCAGCAAATACTCGGGAGGCTTCCTTCCCCCGTACTTC. Residues: CASSKYSGGFLPPYF.

This chain connects TRBV12-5 to TRBJ2-5; D unresolved. This CDR3 region has 14 residues. The V gene's germline CDR1 is LGHNT and CDR2 FRNRAP. V lost 7 bases and J lost 5, with 17 bases in between. The CDR3 region is CASVPPPLRETQYF. In DNA, the CDR3 is TGTGCTAGTGTTCCGCCACCGCTCCGGGAGACCCAGTACTTC.

The chain joins TRBV20-1 to TRBJ1-5; weak D call: TRBD1 (6 bases). The CDR3 spans 15 residues. The germline gives CDR1 DFQATT, CDR2 SNEGSKA (reference sequence). The V end was cut by 0 bases, the J end by 4 bases, with 13 bases between. As DNA, the CDR3 is TGCAGTGCTAGAGATCCCCGAGGGGGAAATCAGCCCCAGCATTTT. This translates into CSARDPRGGNQPQHF.